This TCR beta chain is drawn from a study of blood T cell repertoires in COVID-19 (dated by TCRdb to about 2020). General notes on the study: Samples from collaborators originated in the United States, Italy and Spain and spanned both the acute and convalescent phases of COVID-19. The repertoires were made available in a free public database intended to serve as a resource for research on the immune response to SARS-CoV-2. The prospective study material was composed of cDNA or gDNA derived from T cells, B-cell-depleted T cells, or PBMCs. Sample metadata almost always included a de-identified subject ID, COVID-19 status, age in years and sex. Where available, HLA class I and class II types were taken from metadata supplied by the sample provider and were not determined by assay-based typing. Samples came from the ongoing ImmuneRACE study (first 160 participants) plus 1,254 subjects from 6 global collaborators. The dataset comprised deeply sampled blood TCRbeta repertoires from subjects exposed to, actively infected with, or recovered from COVID-19.

From the cysteine through the phenylalanine, the CDR3 covers 14 amino acids. CDR3 DNA is the only sequence kept; it has 42 bases, read in frame from the first base. CDR1 is given as SGHRS and CDR2 as YFSETQ, both from the germline V gene. A distance of 9 bases separates the germline ends of V and J, which lose 2 bases and 1 base respectively. The collaborating institutions used their own protocols to collect whole blood in K2EDTA tubes. For TCRbeta analysis, collaborators shipped samples as frozen whole blood, isolated PBMCs, or DNA extracted from either of those sample types. Overall study outcomes, separate from this receptor: The quantity of clinical and demographic metadata differed by source and by participant and was supplied without curation.

TCRbeta CDR3 regions were amplified from genomic DNA using the immunoSEQ Assay, a bias-controlled multiplex PCR. On the study's bioinformatics: Within the assay, amplification of reference gene primers was used to estimate how many nucleated cells each sample contained. Sequence reads were collapsed and filtered to measure the absolute abundance of every unique TCRbeta CDR3 rearrangement. For each sample, productive Simpson clonality was calculated as the square root of Simpson's diversity index over productive rearrangements. TCRdb provides this immuneACCESS table in a form limited to in-frame rearrangements. Some clones are lacking; in checked studies, under half of them reflect an unresolved V gene, and why the rest are absent is not known. V and J calls and clone size come straight from that table; D and trimming were deduced from the DNA. Present in this sample are 150,000 to 200,000 clones, about 81% of which were seen just once. About a tenth of the sample is held by the ten biggest clonotypes.

Regarding this clone: The specificity of this receptor is unknown. No qualities accompany the bases; no much larger clone lies one base away.

Input material: peripheral blood. The chain couples TRBV5-1 to TRBJ2-5, with a tentative D gene TRBD1 over 6 matching bases. This sequence was found in a human donor in a cohort sampled during active COVID-19. The nucleotide sequence is given as TGCGCCAGCAGCTTAGGACAGTCCCAAGAGACCCAGTACTTC. Its translation is CASSLGQSQETQYF.